The 18 T cell receptor beta chains below were found in one sample sequenced in a study of blood T cell repertoires in COVID-19. The method was immunoSEQ multiplex PCR; TCRdb's version includes in-frame clones alone and lacks a portion of them. The sample includes approximately 190,000 clones, around four fifths of them seen just once. Specimen: peripheral blood. Receptors were obtained from a woman in her 40s with acute or convalescent COVID-19.

This chain connects TRBV11-2 to TRBJ2-3; no reliable D call. The V gene lost 1 base and the J gene lost 9 bases, with 14 bases spanning the gap. The CDR3 runs 14 residues. The germline CDR1 and CDR2 sequences are SGHAT and FQNNGV. This CDR3 reads CASSLVDSSATQYF. CDR3 nucleotides: TGTGCCAGCAGCTTAGTAGATAGCTCAGCGACGCAGTATTTT.

The gene calls are TRBV7-6 and TRBJ1-3, with TRBD1 identical over 8 bases. Looked up from germline, CDR1 is SGHVS and CDR2 is FNYEAQ. There are 17 residues in the CDR3. V shed 6 bases, J shed 5 bases, and the junction held 15 bases outside the gene matches. The CDR3 sequence: CASSMAGGPLLRNTIYF. The DNA of the CDR3 is TGTGCCAGCAGTATGGCAGGGGGCCCTTTACTTCGAAACACCATATATTTT.

This sequence joins TRBV24-1 and TRBJ2-1, with 15 bases aligning to TRBD2. Germline CDR1 KGHDR, CDR2 SFDVKD. V lost 3 bases, J lost 1 base, and 9 bases stayed unmatched. The CDR3 runs to 20 residues. For the CDR3, the DNA is TGTGCCACCAGTGATACCGGACTAGCGGGGGGGCATGGGTCCTACAATGAGCAGTTCTTC. It codes for CATSDTGLAGGHGSYNEQFF.

The chain joins TRBV7-6 to TRBJ2-3; 10 bases are shared with TRBD2. V lost 4 bases, J lost 4 bases, and 8 bases stayed unmatched. Germline CDR1 SGHVS, CDR2 FNYEAQ. This CDR3 has 16 residues. CDR3 sequence: CASSSKPAGGPDTQYF. CDR3 sequence (DNA): TGTGCCAGCAGCTCCAAACCAGCGGGGGGGCCAGATACGCAGTATTTT.

The chain joins TRBV6-1 to TRBJ2-1; tentative D call: TRBD2 (5 bases). With 3 bases removed from V and 8 bases from J, the gap between germline ends came to 20 bases. The CDR3 consists of 16 residues. The V gene's germline CDR1 is MNHNS and CDR2 SASEGT. CDR3 DNA: TGTGCCAGCAGTGACAATCTATTTACGGTCGGGGATGAGCAGTTCTTC. The encoded protein is CASSDNLFTVGDEQFF.

This sequence joins TRBV11-2 and TRBJ2-7, with 7 bases matching TRBD1. The V gene end was trimmed by 1 base and the J gene end by 5 bases; junction bases not matched to a gene: 11. The germline CDR1 and CDR2 sequences are SGHAT and FQNNGV. The CDR3 has 16 residues. The CDR3: CASSLGDRVQVDEQYF. The CDR3 coding sequence is TGTGCCAGCAGCTTAGGCGACAGGGTCCAGGTCGACGAGCAGTACTTC.

This chain uses TRBV2 with TRBJ2-7; D is perhaps TRBD1 (6 bases). There are 14 residues in the CDR3. CDR1 is SNHLY, CDR2 FYNNEI, per germline. V was clipped by 7 bases and J by 2 bases, with 15 bases between them. CDR3 loop: CASTFLEGAYEQYF. DNA of the CDR3: TGTGCCAGCACCTTCCTCGAGGGGGCCTACGAGCAGTACTTC.

The rearrangement joins TRBV5-6 to TRBJ1-6, with D maybe TRBD1 (6 bases). The CDR3 is 14 amino acids. V shed 3 bases and J shed 7 bases, with 11 bases lying between them. The germline gives CDR1 SGHDT, CDR2 YYEEEE. Here the CDR3 reads CASSYGQLNSPLHF. DNA for the CDR3: TGTGCCAGCAGCTACGGACAGCTCAATTCACCCCTCCACTTT.

The chain links TRBV2 to TRBJ1-3, with 8 bases matching TRBD1. The germline V gene has CDR1 SNHLY and CDR2 FYNNEI. V shed 4 bases, J shed 4 bases, and the junction held 3 bases outside the gene matches. The CDR3 runs to 14 residues. CDR3 coding DNA: TGTGCCAGCAGTGGGCAGGGGGCCGGAAACACCATATATTTT. Protein sequence: CASSGQGAGNTIYF.

The V gene is TRBV7-9, the J gene TRBJ2-1, with 11 bases aligning to TRBD1. The CDR3 runs 15 residues. CDR1 is SEHNR and CDR2 is FQNEAQ in the germline V gene (reference sequence). Trimming at V came to 5 bases and at J to 8 bases, leaving 8 bases not matched to a gene. CDR3 DNA sequence: TGTGCCAGCAGCCCCGGACAGGGGGCTAGGGATGAGCAGTTCTTC. Amino acid sequence: CASSPGQGARDEQFF.

Here the CDR3 reads CSASGQGDQPQHF. The CDR3 coding sequence is TGCAGTGCTAGTGGACAGGGGGATCAGCCCCAGCATTTT. This chain connects TRBV20-1 to TRBJ1-5; TRBD1 aligns across 10 bases. The CDR3 runs 13 residues. J was trimmed by 5 bases and V by 3 bases; bases with no gene match: 1. CDR1 is DFQATT, CDR2 SNEGSKA, per germline (reference sequence).

The rearrangement joins TRBV19 to TRBJ1-1; 12 bases agree with TRBD1. V lost 1 base and J lost 8; bases outside the gene matches: 5. Germline CDR1 and CDR2: LNHDA and SQIVND (reference sequence). The CDR3 is 15 residues long. The CDR3 sequence is CASSIVGTGGSEAFF. CDR3 bases: TGTGCCAGTAGTATAGTTGGGACAGGGGGCTCGGAAGCTTTCTTT.

This rearrangement joins TRBV27 to TRBJ2-7; TRBD2 is a possible D gene (5 bases). The CDR3 contains 14 residues. The germline gives CDR1 MNHEY, CDR2 SMNVEV (reference sequence). V shed 4 bases and J shed 4 bases, with 14 bases lying between them. DNA for the CDR3: TGTGCCAGCAGTTGGGGAGTCGGGCAATACGAGCAGTACTTC. Translating it yields CASSWGVGQYEQYF.

This clone was detected only a few times. The chain recombines TRBV3-1 (or the pseudogene TRBV3-2) with TRBJ2-3; D might be TRBD1 (9 bases). CDR1 LGHDT and CDR2 YNNKEL come from the germline V gene (reference sequence). The germline V and J ends were trimmed by 8 bases and 1 base, with 16 bases remaining between them. CDR3 length: 15 residues. The CDR3, as DNA: TGTGCCAGCTCGGGGGGGACAGGGCGCACAGATACGCAGTATTTT. It yields the protein CASSGGTGRTDTQYF.

The gene calls are TRBV28 and TRBJ2-5; D remains unclear. Per the germline V gene, CDR1 is MDHEN and CDR2 is SYDVKM. The CDR3 sequence is 15 residues long. Trimming cost V 5 bases and J 0 bases, with 13 bases left between them. DNA of the CDR3: TGTGCCAGCAGTCCCGGTCGGGTGTACCAAGAGACCCAGTACTTC. Translation gives CASSPGRVYQETQYF.

The CDR3 coding sequence is TGTGCCAGCAGAACGGGGGGCGCGGGGCTTAACTATGGCTACACCTTC. It is translated as CASRTGGAGLNYGYTF. The chain uses TRBV11-2 and TRBJ1-2, with a possible D match to TRBD1 (6 bases). There are 16 residues in the CDR3. Germline V gene data show CDR1 as SGHAT and CDR2 as FQNNGV. V lost 6 bases and J lost 1, with 18 bases in between.

This clone came up a few times. In nucleotides, the CDR3 is TGTGCCAGCAGCACTGGGACAGGGGGTTTTGAAAAACTGTTTTTT. Translated: CASSTGTGGFEKLFF. The chain links TRBV11-1 to TRBJ1-4; 11 positions match TRBD1. CDR1 is SGHAT, CDR2 FQDESV, per germline (reference sequence). J gave up 7 bases and V 5 bases, and 6 bases lay outside the gene matches. This CDR3 spans 15 amino acids.

V and J are TRBV5-1 and TRBJ2-2, with 9 bases aligning to TRBD1. The V gene's germline CDR1 is SGHRS and CDR2 YFSETQ. This CDR3 region has 14 residues. The ends lost 3 bases at V and 6 bases at J; junction bases unmatched: 3. CDR3 loop: CASSSGQGSGELFF. The CDR3 nucleotides read TGCGCCAGCAGCTCTGGACAGGGGTCCGGGGAGCTGTTTTTT. The full variable domain, rest sourced from reference TRBV5-1 and TRBJ2-2, is KAGVTQTPRYLIKTRGQQVTLSCSPISGHRSVSWYQQTPGQGLQFLFEYFSETQRNKGNFPGRFSGRQFSNSRSEMNVSTLELGDSALYLCASSSGQGSGELFFGEGSRLTVL.